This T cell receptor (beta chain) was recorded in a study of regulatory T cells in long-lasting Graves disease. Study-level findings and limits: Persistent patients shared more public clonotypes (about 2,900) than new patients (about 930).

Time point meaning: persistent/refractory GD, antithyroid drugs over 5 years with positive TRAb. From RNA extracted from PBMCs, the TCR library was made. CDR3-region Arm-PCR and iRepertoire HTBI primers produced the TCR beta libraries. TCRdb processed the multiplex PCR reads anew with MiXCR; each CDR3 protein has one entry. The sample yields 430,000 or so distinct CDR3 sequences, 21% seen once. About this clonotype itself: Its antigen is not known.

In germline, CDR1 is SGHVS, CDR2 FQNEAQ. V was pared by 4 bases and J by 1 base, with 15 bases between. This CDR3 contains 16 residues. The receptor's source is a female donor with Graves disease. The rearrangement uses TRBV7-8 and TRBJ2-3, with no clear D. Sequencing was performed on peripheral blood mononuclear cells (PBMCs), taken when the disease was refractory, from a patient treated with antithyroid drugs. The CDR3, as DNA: TGTGCCAGCAGCTCCAGCCCGCTCTGGCGCACAGATACGCAGTATTTT. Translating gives CASSSSPLWRTDTQYF.